The TCR beta chain described here comes from a study of blood T cell repertoires in COVID-19. As for the study in general: Researchers got acute and convalescent COVID-19 samples from the United States, Italy and Spain. PBMCs, B-cell-depleted T cells, or T cells provided the cDNA or gDNA that made up the material.

Under the authors' procedure: The authors estimated nucleated cell counts from reference gene primer amplification. Generated by immunoSEQ multiplex PCR, the TCRdb table keeps only in-frame clones and is missing some. V, J and clone size were drawn from that table, and D and trimming were deduced from the DNA. Here the sample spans 450,000 or so clones, over 85% being singletons. The count of this clone is one. During active infection, Seattle patients enrolled and were then monitored through disease. Sequenced material: peripheral blood. This TCR derives from a man aged 18 to 35 with COVID-19, enrolled during active disease.

CDR3 sequence: CSVARGSTEAFF. In DNA, the CDR3 is TGCAGCGTTGCTCGGGGTAGCACTGAAGCTTTCTTT. The chain couples TRBV29-1 to TRBJ1-1; D not certain. Germline V lookup: CDR1 SQVTM, CDR2 ANQGSEA. V was clipped by 4 bases and J by 4 bases, with 10 bases between them. The CDR3 spans 12 residues.